Below, one TCR beta chain is given with its context. Trimming pared 6 bases from V and 2 bases from J, leaving 13 bases between. The CDR3 totals 14 residues. Germline CDR1 reads MNHEY; CDR2 reads SVGAGI. In the original workflow: Using reference gene primer amplification, nucleated cell counts were estimated. Assay used: immunoSEQ multiplex PCR; TCRdb lists only in-frame clones, some missing. D and trimming were read from the DNA, whereas the V and J calls and clone size are those reported in that table. The sample consists of fewer than 200,000 clones, 75% to 85% of them appearing once. The data stem from a study of blood T cell repertoires in COVID-19. Seattle cases were enrolled at active infection and followed longitudinally.

This TCR derives from a woman older than 75 with COVID-19, enrolled during active disease. J is TRBJ1-1 and V is TRBV6-5; weak D call: TRBD1 (5 bases). What was sequenced was peripheral blood. The CDR3 loop reads CASRSGSINTEAFF. The CDR3 DNA is TGTGCCAGCAGATCAGGGTCTATCAACACTGAAGCTTTCTTT.